What follows are 8 T cell receptor beta chains derived from one specimen sequenced in a study of Ad26.COV2.S vaccination and SARS-CoV-2 variants. Only in-frame clones appear in the TCRdb table, and some are missing; sequencing was by immunoSEQ multiplex PCR. Of about 320,000 clones in the sample, 86% are singletons; the top ten hold 1.9%. Treatment here: some 19 received Ad26.COV2.S at low or high dose, single or two shots; 5 received placebo; per-sample allocation not given. Samples were taken on day 63 after the first vaccine or placebo injection. Sequencing used peripheral blood, obtained in a trial of Ad26.COV2.S vaccine versus placebo. These receptors originate from a person between 18 and 60 years old who received the Ad26.COV2.S COVID-19 vaccine or a placebo.

This chain's CDR3 is CASGELTNTEAFF. For the CDR3, the DNA is TGTGCCAGCGGGGAGCTCACGAACACTGAAGCTTTCTTT. The rearrangement uses TRBV2 and TRBJ1-1; D ambiguous. Trimming removed 8 bases from V and 1 base from J, with 11 bases in between. The CDR3 contains 13 residues. Germline V gene data show CDR1 as SNHLY and CDR2 as FYNNEI. Using reference TRBV2 and TRBJ1-1 for the parts outside the CDR3, the full variable domain is EPEVTQTPSHQVTQMGQEVILRCVPISNHLYFYWYRQILGQKVEFLVSFYNNEISEKSEIFDDQFSVERPDGSNFTLKIRSTKLEDSAMYFCASGELTNTEAFFGQGTRLTVV.

Concerning this clone itself: Other nucleotide sequences from this sample produce the same CDR3. The gene calls are TRBV5-1 and TRBJ2-5; D possibly matches TRBD1 or TRBD2 (5 bases each). This CDR3 has 12 residues. V was cut by 5 bases and J by 4 bases, with 9 bases left in between. Germline V gene lookup returns CDR1 SGHRS and CDR2 YFSETQ. CDR3 bases: TGCGCCAGCAGGGGGGACGGAGAGACCCAGTACTTC. This sequence encodes CASRGDGETQYF.

V gene TRBV7-2 combines with J gene TRBJ1-6; no firm D call. CDR3 length equals 15 residues. Trimming took off 3 bases at V and 4 bases at J, with 10 bases between the two ends. Germline V gene lookup returns CDR1 SGHTA and CDR2 FQGNSA. CDR3 DNA: TGTGCCAGCAGCTTGGAGCCGCGTTATAATTCACCCCTCCACTTT. Translated: CASSLEPRYNSPLHF.

This sequence joins TRBV6-5 and TRBJ2-5; D is ambiguous. This CDR3 comprises 12 residues. V was trimmed by 8 bases and J by 2 bases, leaving 9 bases between them. From germline, CDR1 is MNHEY and CDR2 SVGAGI. CDR3 sequence reads: CASARSQETQYF. The DNA for the CDR3 is TGTGCCAGCGCGCGCTCACAAGAGACCCAGTACTTC.

V and J are TRBV3-1 (or the pseudogene TRBV3-2) and TRBJ2-1, with 9 bases aligning to TRBD2. CDR3 size: 14 residues. Trimming cost V 4 bases and J 2 bases; bases outside gene matches: 0. The germline gives CDR1 LGHDT, CDR2 YNNKEL (reference sequence). The CDR3 nucleotides read TGTGCCAGCAGCCTAGCGGGGGCCTACAATGAGCAGTTCTTC. It yields the protein CASSLAGAYNEQFF.

The V call is TRBV11-2, the J call TRBJ2-7; TRBD1 matches at 7 bases. This CDR3 region has 14 residues. In germline, CDR1 is SGHAT, CDR2 FQNNGV. Trimming took 5 bases from V and 2 from J; bases not matched to a gene: 6. Here the CDR3 DNA reads TGTGCCAGCAGCCCGAGGGGACAGACCTACGAGCAGTACTTC. Translated: CASSPRGQTYEQYF.

V and J are TRBV7-9 and TRBJ1-6; D unresolved. With 2 bases removed from V and 7 bases from J, the gap between germline ends came to 3 bases. There are 12 residues in the CDR3. CDR1 SEHNR and CDR2 FQNEAQ come from the germline V gene (reference sequence). CDR3 DNA: TGTGCCAGCAGCTTAATCAATTCACCCCTCCACTTT. It codes for CASSLINSPLHF.

The sample holds a few counts of this clone. The rearrangement links TRBV7-9 to TRBJ2-5; 7 nucleotides match TRBD1. The J segment lost 3 bases and the V segment lost 5 bases, leaving 6 bases of the junction unmatched. CDR3 length: 14 residues. The V gene's germline CDR1 is SEHNR and CDR2 FQNEAQ (reference sequence). The CDR3 loop is CASSANRGEETQYF. The DNA for the CDR3 is TGTGCCAGCAGCGCAAACAGGGGAGAAGAGACCCAGTACTTC.